This passage covers 32 T cell receptor beta chains from one sample sequenced in a study of blood T cell repertoires in COVID-19. The method was immunoSEQ multiplex PCR; TCRdb's version includes in-frame clones alone and lacks a portion of them. The sample lists about 140,000 clones, around 80% occurring once. The material sequenced was peripheral blood. The source is a man in his fifties or sixties with acute or convalescent COVID-19.

This clone was observed a handful of times. The chain recombines TRBV18 with TRBJ2-5; weak D call: TRBD1 (5 bases). The CDR3 is 12 amino acids. The V end lost 4 bases, the J end lost 4 bases, and 7 bases lay between the germline ends. Germline CDR1 is KGHSH and CDR2 is LQKENI. The CDR3 region is CASSQDRETQYF. CDR3 sequence (DNA): TGTGCCAGCTCACAAGACAGAGAGACCCAGTACTTC.

The rearrangement uses TRBV20-1 and TRBJ1-2; tentatively, D is TRBD1 (6 bases). The CDR3 consists of 14 residues. V shed 3 bases and J shed 4 bases, with 15 bases lying between them. The V gene's germline CDR1 is DFQATT and CDR2 SNEGSKA (reference sequence). The CDR3 region is CSASLSGVGYGYTF. The CDR3 nucleotides are TGCAGTGCTAGTTTGTCAGGGGTAGGCTATGGCTACACCTTC.

The gene calls are TRBV6-5 and TRBJ1-5; D is ambiguous. CDR3 size: 13 residues. Trimming took 8 bases from V and 4 from J, leaving 12 bases between them. Germline V gene sequence: CDR1 MNHEY, CDR2 SVGAGI. CDR3 amino acids: CASDRDPNQPQHF. For the CDR3, the DNA is TGTGCCAGCGACCGGGATCCGAATCAGCCCCAGCATTTT.

The chain is built from TRBV2 and TRBJ1-5, with 7 bases aligning to TRBD1. V lost 3 bases to trimming and J lost 2 bases; unmatched junction nucleotides: 1. Per germline, CDR1 SNHLY and CDR2 FYNNEI. The CDR3 has 14 residues. DNA for the CDR3: TGTGCCAGCAGTGATACAGGGGGCAATCAGCCCCAGCATTTT. Translation gives CASSDTGGNQPQHF.

V gene TRBV5-6 combines with J gene TRBJ2-1; D perhaps matches TRBD2 (5 bases). CDR1 and CDR2 from the germline V gene are SGHDT and YYEEEE. V was shortened by 2 bases and J by 8 bases, with 14 bases between the two germline ends. CDR3 size: 14 residues. DNA for the CDR3: TGTGCCAGCAGCTTTAATAGGCCGAGGGATGAGCAGTTCTTC. It yields the protein CASSFNRPRDEQFF.

The sample holds one count of this clone. The chain links TRBV28 to TRBJ2-1; 10 nucleotides line up with TRBD2. CDR3 length: 18 amino acids. J lost 7 bases, V lost 1 base, and 13 bases had no gene match. CDR1 and CDR2 (germline): MDHEN, SYDVKM. CDR3 sequence: CASSLFAKYSGRRNEQFF. CDR3 bases: TGTGCCAGCAGTTTATTCGCTAAATATAGCGGGAGGCGGAATGAGCAGTTCTTC.

This clone showed up just a few times. The genes are TRBV6-2 or TRBV6-3 and TRBJ2-7, with D maybe TRBD1 (6 bases). V was trimmed by 9 bases and J by 4 bases, leaving 10 bases between them. The CDR3 is made up of 11 amino acids. In germline, CDR1 is MNHEY, CDR2 SVGEGT. CDR3 DNA sequence: TGTGCCAGTAGCAGGGGATACGAGCAGTACTTC. The encoded protein is CASSRGYEQYF.

V gene TRBV28 combines with J gene TRBJ2-2; TRBD2 matches at 10 bases. J gave up 4 bases and V 5 bases, and 7 bases lay outside the gene matches. Per germline, CDR1 MDHEN and CDR2 SYDVKM. This CDR3 comprises 16 residues. CDR3 nucleotides: TGTGCCAGCAGTCGAGCGGGAGGGCCCGGCACCGGGGAGCTGTTTTTT. Encoded protein: CASSRAGGPGTGELFF. The whole variable domain, remainder taken from reference TRBV28 and TRBJ2-2, is DVKVTQSSRYLVKRTGEKVFLECVQDMDHENMFWYRQDPGLGLRLIYFSYDVKMKEKGDIPEGYSVSREKKERFSLILESASTNQTSMYLCASSRAGGPGTGELFFGEGSRLTVL.

The chain is built from TRBV15 and TRBJ2-5; D not certain. Deletions cut 1 base from V and 4 bases from J, with 16 bases between. The CDR3 spans 16 residues. CDR1 and CDR2 (germline): LNHNV, YYDKDF (reference sequence). CDR3 protein: CATSRAPDNGLETQYF. CDR3 sequence (DNA): TGTGCCACCAGCAGAGCCCCTGACAATGGGTTAGAGACCCAGTACTTC.

The chain combines TRBV25-1 with TRBJ2-1; 10 nucleotides align to TRBD2. The V gene end was trimmed by 4 bases and the J gene end by 7 bases; junction bases not matched to a gene: 7. The CDR3 is 15 residues long. Germline lookup yields CDR1 MGHDK and CDR2 SYGVNS. CDR3 amino acids: CASSVLLAGRNEQFF. CDR3 DNA: TGTGCCAGCAGTGTTTTACTAGCGGGAAGGAATGAGCAGTTCTTC.

V usage is TRBV6-5 and J usage is TRBJ1-5; 8 bases map to TRBD1. The CDR3 is 15 residues long. V shed 5 bases and J 2 bases; nucleotides not matched to a gene: 5. From germline, CDR1 is MNHEY and CDR2 SVGAGI. The CDR3 DNA reads as TGTGCCAGCAGTCTCGACAGGGGAGGCAATCAGCCCCAGCATTTT. It specifies CASSLDRGGNQPQHF.

This clone was seen more than once but under ten times. This chain connects TRBV6-2 or TRBV6-3 to TRBJ2-7; no firm D call. The germline V gene has CDR1 MNHEY and CDR2 SVGEGT. Trimming pared 5 bases from V and 3 bases from J, leaving 5 bases between. The CDR3 extends over 11 amino acids. The chain's CDR3 is CASSPLYEQYF. The CDR3 DNA sequence: TGTGCCAGCAGTCCCCTCTACGAGCAGTACTTC.

The chain carries TRBV28 and TRBJ1-1; 9 nucleotides line up with TRBD1. The V gene end was trimmed by 5 bases and the J gene end by 4 bases; junction bases not matched to a gene: 11. From germline, CDR1 is MDHEN and CDR2 SYDVKM. There are 16 residues in the CDR3. The CDR3 spells CASSPWDRVSGTEAFF. CDR3 DNA: TGTGCCAGCAGTCCCTGGGACAGGGTATCGGGCACTGAAGCTTTCTTT.

The chain uses TRBV6-5 and TRBJ2-3; 8 positions agree with TRBD1. Germline values: CDR1 MNHEY, CDR2 SVGAGI. The length of the CDR3 is 15 residues. V was pared by 6 bases and J by 4 bases, with 9 bases of the junction left unmatched. The DNA of the CDR3 is TGTGCCAGCAGGTCGACAGGGGAAGGGCCAGATACGCAGTATTTT. It specifies CASRSTGEGPDTQYF.

The J gene is TRBJ1-1, the V gene TRBV7-9, with D unclear. This CDR3 has 15 amino acids. CDR1 SEHNR and CDR2 FQNEAQ come from the germline V gene (reference sequence). V was clipped by 2 bases and J by 0 bases, with 10 bases between them. In DNA, the CDR3 is TGTGCCAGCAGCTTAAACAGCCAAATGAACACTGAAGCTTTCTTT. Translated, it gives CASSLNSQMNTEAFF.

This clone was seen more than once but under ten times. J is TRBJ2-7 and V is TRBV28, with 10 bases identical to TRBD1. This CDR3 spans 15 amino acids. After removal of 4 bases from V and 3 bases from J, the junction contained 6 bases not matched to a gene. Per germline, CDR1 MDHEN and CDR2 SYDVKM. The CDR3 sequence: CASSSGTGASYEQYF. The CDR3 DNA follows: TGTGCCAGCAGTTCCGGGACAGGGGCCAGCTACGAGCAGTACTTC.

The rearrangement uses TRBV6-5 and TRBJ1-4; 7 bases map to TRBD1. This CDR3 comprises 13 residues. Germline lookup yields CDR1 MNHEY and CDR2 SVGAGI. J was trimmed by 12 bases and V by 8 bases; bases with no gene match: 12. CDR3 residues: CASGYVDRAELFF. CDR3 nucleotides: TGTGCCAGCGGATACGTCGACAGGGCGGAACTGTTTTTT.

Worth noting for this clone: Additional DNA sequences in this sample encode the identical CDR3. This chain uses TRBV9 with TRBJ2-2; TRBD2 matches 9 bases. Germline V CDR1 and CDR2: SGDLS, YYNGEE. This CDR3 has 15 amino acids. The V gene end was trimmed by 0 bases and the J gene end by 5 bases; junction bases not matched to a gene: 2. The CDR3 region is CASSVAAGGTGELFF. Here the CDR3 DNA reads TGTGCCAGCAGCGTAGCCGCGGGAGGGACCGGGGAGCTGTTTTTT.

The gene calls are TRBV3-1 (or the pseudogene TRBV3-2) and TRBJ1-3, with D uncertain. Germline CDR1 is LGHDT and CDR2 is YNNKEL (reference sequence). The CDR3 sequence is 13 residues long. V dropped 4 bases and J dropped 8 bases, with 12 bases sitting between them. DNA of the CDR3: TGTGCCAGCAGCCCCCTTCCCGGGGACACCATATATTTT. This encodes CASSPLPGDTIYF.

V usage is TRBV15 and J usage is TRBJ2-6; D gene ambiguous. Germline CDR1 reads LNHNV; CDR2 reads YYDKDF (reference sequence). This CDR3 has 16 residues. Between the trimmed V and J ends, which lost 5 bases and 0 bases, there was a span of 11 bases. CDR3 loop: CATSPNLLSGANVLTF. The CDR3 DNA follows: TGTGCCACCAGCCCTAACCTTCTCTCTGGGGCCAACGTCCTGACTTTC. Drawing the rest from reference TRBV15 and TRBJ2-6, the complete variable domain is DAMVIQNPRYQVTQFGKPVTLSCSQTLNHNVMYWYQQKSSQAPKLLFHYYDKDFNNEADTPDNFQSRRPNTSFCFLDIRSPGLGDTAMYLCATSPNLLSGANVLTFGAGSRLTVL.

The V gene is TRBV30, the J gene TRBJ2-5; D perhaps matches TRBD2 (5 bases). Deletions cut 5 bases from V and 7 bases from J, with 17 bases between. Germline V gene data show CDR1 as GTSNPN and CDR2 as SVGIG (reference sequence). This CDR3 region has 13 residues. CDR3 in DNA: TGTGCCTGGGGTGGCTCAACCGGGGTGACCCAGTACTTC. Translated: CAWGGSTGVTQYF.

The chain recombines TRBV3-1 (or the pseudogene TRBV3-2) with TRBJ2-2, with 11 bases matching TRBD2. The V gene end was trimmed by 4 bases and the J gene end by 7 bases; junction bases not matched to a gene: 5. Germline CDR1 is LGHDT and CDR2 is YNNKEL (reference sequence). CDR3 size: 15 residues. The CDR3 DNA reads as TGTGCCAGCAGCCCGCTGACTAGCGGGGTCGGGGAGCTGTTTTTT. Amino acid sequence: CASSPLTSGVGELFF.

This clone was counted between two and nine times. J is TRBJ1-4 and V is TRBV19; D gene ambiguous. The CDR3 is made up of 13 amino acids. CDR1 and CDR2 (germline): LNHDA, SQIVND (reference sequence). The V end lost 5 bases, the J end lost 7 bases, and 11 bases lay between the germline ends. The CDR3 sequence: CASSVGESEKLFF. The DNA of the CDR3 is TGTGCCAGTAGTGTAGGAGAGAGTGAAAAACTGTTTTTT.

The rearrangement links TRBV28 to TRBJ1-4; D perhaps matches TRBD1 (5 bases). V lost 2 bases and J 7 bases, leaving 14 bases between the germline ends. This CDR3 is built from 15 residues. Germline V gives CDR1 MDHEN, CDR2 SYDVKM. Here the CDR3 DNA reads TGTGCCAGCAGTTTAGGCGGGACCCATATTGAAAAACTGTTTTTT. It codes for CASSLGGTHIEKLFF. The complete variable domain, with remaining parts taken from reference TRBV28 and TRBJ1-4, reads DVKVTQSSRYLVKRTGEKVFLECVQDMDHENMFWYRQDPGLGLRLIYFSYDVKMKEKGDIPEGYSVSREKKERFSLILESASTNQTSMYLCASSLGGTHIEKLFFGSGTQLSVL.

This chain uses TRBV6-2 or TRBV6-3 with TRBJ1-4; D is undetermined. Germline CDR1 MNHEY, CDR2 SVGEGT. The CDR3 covers 13 residues. V dropped 2 bases and J dropped 4 bases, with 5 bases sitting between them. CDR3 in DNA: TGTGCCAGCAGTTACCAGGATAATGAAAAACTGTTTTTT. Amino acid sequence: CASSYQDNEKLFF.

The CDR3 loop reads CASSLRRGNTIYF. For the CDR3, the DNA is TGTGCCAGCAGTTTACGGAGGGGAAACACCATATATTTT. The chain links TRBV27 to TRBJ1-3, with D hard to call. CDR3 length: 13 residues. V gave up 2 bases and J gave up 4 bases, with 6 bases separating them. Germline V CDR1 and CDR2: MNHEY, SMNVEV (reference sequence).

J is TRBJ2-2 and V is TRBV3-1 (or the pseudogene TRBV3-2), with 15 bases identical to TRBD2. CDR1 is LGHDT and CDR2 is YNNKEL in the germline V gene (reference sequence). The CDR3 extends over 16 amino acids. Losses at the gene ends were 4 bases for V and 5 bases for J; bases not matched to a gene: 2. In DNA form, the CDR3 reads TGTGCCAGCAGCCCCGGACTAGCGGGAGGGACCGGGGAGCTGTTTTTT. Its protein product is CASSPGLAGGTGELFF.

The chain joins TRBV24-1 to TRBJ2-1; a weak D match, TRBD1 (6 bases). Trimming removed 0 bases from V and 0 bases from J, with 14 bases in between. The germline V gene has CDR1 KGHDR and CDR2 SFDVKD. CDR3 length: 18 residues. CDR3 residues: CATSDLQGRGNSYNEQFF. In DNA form, the CDR3 reads TGTGCCACCAGTGATTTGCAAGGCAGGGGCAACTCCTACAATGAGCAGTTCTTC.

This rearrangement joins TRBV7-2 to TRBJ1-5; 7 bases are shared with TRBD1. Trimming removed 5 bases from V and 0 bases from J; junction bases left unmatched: 7. CDR1 is SGHTA, CDR2 FQGNSA, per germline. The CDR3 has 16 residues. The CDR3 is CASSPRTGYSNQPQHF. CDR3 coding DNA: TGTGCCAGCAGCCCGAGGACAGGTTATAGCAATCAGCCCCAGCATTTT.

This chain joins TRBV12-3 or TRBV12-4 and TRBJ1-6, with 8 bases that match TRBD1. The ends lost 6 bases at V and 7 bases at J; junction bases unmatched: 2. There are 13 residues in the CDR3. CDR3 nucleotide sequence: TGTGCCAGCAGGGGGACAGGCAATTCACCCCTCCACTTT. Protein sequence: CASRGTGNSPLHF.

The chain has TRBV28 and TRBJ2-7; 7 nucleotides line up with TRBD2. CDR1 MDHEN and CDR2 SYDVKM come from the germline V gene. V lost 3 bases, J lost 9 bases, and 5 bases stayed unmatched. The CDR3 extends over 12 amino acids. CDR3 protein: CASSFAGRGQYF. The CDR3, as DNA: TGTGCCAGCAGTTTTGCGGGGAGGGGGCAGTACTTC.

The rearrangement uses TRBV28 and TRBJ2-1; 9 nucleotides match TRBD2. The CDR3 has 17 amino acids. V was clipped by 7 bases and J by 1 base; unmatched bases: 11. Germline CDR1 reads MDHEN; CDR2 reads SYDVKM. CDR3 DNA: TGTGCCAGCATGAGTCTAGCGGGATTGTTTTCCTACAATGAGCAGTTCTTC. It encodes CASMSLAGLFSYNEQFF.